Presented here are 3 T cell receptor beta chains from one specimen sequenced in a study of blood T cell repertoires in COVID-19. Method: immunoSEQ multiplex PCR; TCRdb's copy keeps in-frame clones and lacks some. The table shows about 69,000 clones, with roughly three quarters occurring only once. Source material: peripheral blood. These receptors originate from a man aged 60 to 69 with acute or convalescent COVID-19.

The DNA for the CDR3 is TGCGGGGACGGGGGAGATACGCAGTATTTT. This sequence encodes CGDGGDTQYF. The chain employs TRBV29-1 and TRBJ2-3; a weak D match, TRBD2 (6 bases). The CDR3 totals 10 residues. The germline gives CDR1 SQVTM, CDR2 ANQGSEA.

V gene TRBV23-1 combines with J gene TRBJ1-2, with D unresolved. TRBV23-1 has ORF status, its function being uncertain. V was clipped by 2 bases and J by 3 bases, with 13 bases between them. CDR3 size: 15 residues. The DNA for the CDR3 is TGCGCCAGCAGTCAACCCCCGGGGAGGGACTATGGCTACACCTTC. Translation: CASSQPPGRDYGYTF.

This clone came up a few times. The chain combines TRBV6-5 with TRBJ1-1; 7 bases agree with TRBD1. CDR3 length equals 13 residues. Germline trimming cut 6 bases from V and 4 bases from J; bases unmatched to any gene: 5. Germline CDR1 reads MNHEY; CDR2 reads SVGAGI. CDR3 DNA: TGTGCCAGCAGCGGACAGGCGGCCACTGAAGCTTTCTTT. Residues: CASSGQAATEAFF.